This T cell receptor (beta chain) was obtained from a study of CD4 and CD8 cells across lung adenocarcinoma regions. The germline V gene encodes CDR1 MNHNS and CDR2 SASEGT. Trimming shortened V by 5 bases and J by 5 bases, and 15 bases separated the two germline ends. This CDR3 spans 14 amino acids. The patients had localized lung adenocarcinoma, a non-small cell subtype. TCRdb independently ran MiXCR on the PCR reads; one entry per CDR3 protein. The profile shows 3,600 or so distinct CDR3 sequences, about two thirds of them singletons. This TCR was sampled from a female donor with lung adenocarcinoma. The CD4 and CD8 labels of this study may be unreliable. The sequencing input was CD8+ T cells from the margin of a lung tumor. This rearrangement joins TRBV6-1 to TRBJ1-1; unclear D gene. As DNA, the CDR3 is TGTGCCAGCAGTCCGAGAGCCTCGGGGACTGAAGCTTTCTTT. It is translated as CASSPRASGTEAFF.